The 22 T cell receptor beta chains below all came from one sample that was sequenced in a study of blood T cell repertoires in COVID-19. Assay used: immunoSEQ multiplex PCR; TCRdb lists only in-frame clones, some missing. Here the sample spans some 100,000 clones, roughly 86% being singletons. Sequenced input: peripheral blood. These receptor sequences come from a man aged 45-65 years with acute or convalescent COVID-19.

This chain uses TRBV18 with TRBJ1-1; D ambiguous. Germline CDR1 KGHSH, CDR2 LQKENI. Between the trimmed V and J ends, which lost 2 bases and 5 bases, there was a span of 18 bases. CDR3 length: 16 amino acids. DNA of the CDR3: TGTGCCAGCTCACCAAGGGAGATAGCAGGAGCTACTGAAGCTTTCTTT. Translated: CASSPREIAGATEAFF.

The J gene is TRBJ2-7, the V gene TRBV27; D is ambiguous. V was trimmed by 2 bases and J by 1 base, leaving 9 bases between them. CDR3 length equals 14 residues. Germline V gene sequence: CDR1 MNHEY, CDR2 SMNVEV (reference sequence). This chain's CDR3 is CASSLARSSYEQYF. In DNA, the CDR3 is TGTGCCAGCAGTTTAGCGAGATCTTCCTACGAGCAGTACTTC.

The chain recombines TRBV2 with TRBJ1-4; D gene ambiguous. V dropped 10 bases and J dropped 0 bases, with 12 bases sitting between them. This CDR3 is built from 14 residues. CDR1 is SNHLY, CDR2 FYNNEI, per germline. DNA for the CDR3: TGTGCCACCCAACGGGTCTCAACTAATGAAAAACTGTTTTTT. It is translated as CATQRVSTNEKLFF.

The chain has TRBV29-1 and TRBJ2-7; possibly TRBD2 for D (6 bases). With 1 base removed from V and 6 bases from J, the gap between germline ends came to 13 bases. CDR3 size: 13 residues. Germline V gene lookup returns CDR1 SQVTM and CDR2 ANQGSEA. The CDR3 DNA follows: TGCAGCGTTGAAGCGGGAGCGAGGCTCGAGCAGTACTTC. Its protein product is CSVEAGARLEQYF.

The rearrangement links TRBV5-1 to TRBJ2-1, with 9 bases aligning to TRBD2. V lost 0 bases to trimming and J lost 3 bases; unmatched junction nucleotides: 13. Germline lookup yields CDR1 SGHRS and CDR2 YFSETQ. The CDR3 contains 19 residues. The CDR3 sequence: CASSLAGGLSGSNYNEQFF. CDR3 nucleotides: TGCGCCAGCAGCTTGGCTGGGGGGCTTAGCGGGAGTAACTACAATGAGCAGTTCTTC.

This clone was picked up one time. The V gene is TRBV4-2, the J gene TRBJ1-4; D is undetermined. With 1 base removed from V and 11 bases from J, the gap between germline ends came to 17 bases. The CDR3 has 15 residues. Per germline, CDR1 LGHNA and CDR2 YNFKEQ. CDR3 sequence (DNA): TGTGCCAGCAGCCAAGGCCGCGCGGACTTGGGGAAACTGTTTTTT. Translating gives CASSQGRADLGKLFF.

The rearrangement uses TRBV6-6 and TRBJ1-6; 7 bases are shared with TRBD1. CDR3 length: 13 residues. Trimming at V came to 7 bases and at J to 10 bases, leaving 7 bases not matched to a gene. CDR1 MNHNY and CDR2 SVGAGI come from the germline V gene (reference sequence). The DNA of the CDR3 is TGTGCCAGCACCTCACAGGGGAGATCACCCCTCCACTTT. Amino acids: CASTSQGRSPLHF.

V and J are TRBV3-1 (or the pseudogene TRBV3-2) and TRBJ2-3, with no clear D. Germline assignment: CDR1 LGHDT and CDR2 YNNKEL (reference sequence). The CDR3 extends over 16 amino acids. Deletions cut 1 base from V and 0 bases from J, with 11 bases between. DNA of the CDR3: TGTGCCAGCAGCCAAGCCAGGATTGCTAGCACAGATACGCAGTATTTT. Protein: CASSQARIASTDTQYF.

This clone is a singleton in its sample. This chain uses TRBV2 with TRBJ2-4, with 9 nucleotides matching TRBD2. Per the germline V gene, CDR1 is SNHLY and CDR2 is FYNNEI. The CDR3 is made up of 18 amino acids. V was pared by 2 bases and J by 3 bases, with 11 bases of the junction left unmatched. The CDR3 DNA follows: TGTGCCAGCAGTGAAATCTTCGGCGGGAGGGCTGGCAAAAACATTCAGTACTTC. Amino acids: CASSEIFGGRAGKNIQYF.

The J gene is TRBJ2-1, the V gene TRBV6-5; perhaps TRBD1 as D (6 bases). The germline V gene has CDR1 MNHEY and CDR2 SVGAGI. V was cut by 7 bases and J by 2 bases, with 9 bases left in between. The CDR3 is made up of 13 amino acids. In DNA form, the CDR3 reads TGTGCCAGCACTAGACAGGCCTACAATGAGCAGTTCTTC. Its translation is CASTRQAYNEQFF.

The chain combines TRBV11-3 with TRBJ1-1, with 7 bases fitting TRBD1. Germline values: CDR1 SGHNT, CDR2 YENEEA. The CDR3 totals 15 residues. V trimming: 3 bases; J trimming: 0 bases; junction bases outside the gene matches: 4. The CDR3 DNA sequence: TGTGCCAGCAGCTTCCTACAGGGGTTGAACACTGAAGCTTTCTTT. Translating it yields CASSFLQGLNTEAFF. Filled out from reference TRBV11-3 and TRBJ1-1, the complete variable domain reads EAGVVQSPRYKIIEKKQPVAFWCNPISGHNTLYWYLQNLGQGPELLIRYENEEAVDDSQLPKDRFSAERLKGVDSTLKIQPAELGDSAVYLCASSFLQGLNTEAFFGQGTRLTVV.

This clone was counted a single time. The CDR3 DNA is TGTGCCAGTAGTTCAGACTGGGGGGCCAACGTCCTGACTTTC. Its protein is CASSSDWGANVLTF. The chain carries TRBV19 and TRBJ2-6; D uncertain. Germline CDR1 and CDR2: LNHDA and SQIVND (reference sequence). This CDR3 contains 14 residues. Trimming left V 5 bases short and J 4 bases short, with 9 bases between.

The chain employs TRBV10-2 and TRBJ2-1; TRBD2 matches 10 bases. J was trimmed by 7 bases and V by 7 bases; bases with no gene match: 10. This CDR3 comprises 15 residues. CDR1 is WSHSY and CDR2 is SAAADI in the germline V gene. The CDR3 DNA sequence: TGCGCCAGCACCCCCGGTTCAGCGGGAGGGAATGAGCAGTTCTTC. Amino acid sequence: CASTPGSAGGNEQFF.

The CDR3 nucleotides read TGTGCCAGCAGCTTTACAGGGGTCACAGATACGCAGTATTTT. Residues: CASSFTGVTDTQYF. The gene calls are TRBV27 and TRBJ2-3, with 7 positions matching TRBD1. Germline CDR1 and CDR2: MNHEY and SMNVEV (reference sequence). CDR3 length: 14 residues. After removal of 6 bases from V and 2 bases from J, the junction contained 5 bases not matched to a gene.

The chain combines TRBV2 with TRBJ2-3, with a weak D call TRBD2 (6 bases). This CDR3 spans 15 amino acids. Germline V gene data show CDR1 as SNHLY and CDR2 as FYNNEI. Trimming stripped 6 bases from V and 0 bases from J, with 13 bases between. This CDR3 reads CASSGAGKSTDTQYF. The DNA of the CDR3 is TGTGCCAGCAGCGGTGCGGGAAAGAGCACAGATACGCAGTATTTT.

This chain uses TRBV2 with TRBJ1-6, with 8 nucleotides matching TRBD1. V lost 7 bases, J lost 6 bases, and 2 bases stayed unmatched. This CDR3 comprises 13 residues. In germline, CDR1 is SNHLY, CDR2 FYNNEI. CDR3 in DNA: TGTGCCAGCATACAGGGGGTTAATTCACCCCTCCACTTT. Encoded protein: CASIQGVNSPLHF.

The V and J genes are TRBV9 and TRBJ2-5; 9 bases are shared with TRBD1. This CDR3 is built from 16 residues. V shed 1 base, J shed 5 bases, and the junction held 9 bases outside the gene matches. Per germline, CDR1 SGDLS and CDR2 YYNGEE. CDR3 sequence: CASSVTGTGFVETQYF. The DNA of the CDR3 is TGTGCCAGCAGCGTAACCGGGACAGGGTTTGTGGAGACCCAGTACTTC.

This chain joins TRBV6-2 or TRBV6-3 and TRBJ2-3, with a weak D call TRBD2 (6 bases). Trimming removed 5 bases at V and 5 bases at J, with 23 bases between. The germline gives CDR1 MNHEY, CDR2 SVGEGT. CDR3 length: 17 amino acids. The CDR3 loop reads CASSSPYSGGDRDTQYF. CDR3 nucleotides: TGTGCCAGCAGTAGCCCTTATAGCGGTGGAGACAGAGATACGCAGTATTTT.

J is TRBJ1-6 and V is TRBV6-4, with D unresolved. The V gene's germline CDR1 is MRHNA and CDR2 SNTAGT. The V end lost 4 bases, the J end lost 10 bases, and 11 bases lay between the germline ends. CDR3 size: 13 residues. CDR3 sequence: CASSAGGWSPLHF. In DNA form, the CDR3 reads TGTGCCAGCAGTGCGGGAGGTTGGTCACCCCTCCACTTT.

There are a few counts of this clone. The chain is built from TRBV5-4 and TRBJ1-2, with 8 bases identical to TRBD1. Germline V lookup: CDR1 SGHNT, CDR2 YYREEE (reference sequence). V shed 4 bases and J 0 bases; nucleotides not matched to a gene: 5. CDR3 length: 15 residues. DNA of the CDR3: TGTGCCAGCAGCCCCAGGGGGCAGGCTAACTATGGCTACACCTTC. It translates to CASSPRGQANYGYTF. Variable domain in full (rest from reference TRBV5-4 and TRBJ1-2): ETGVTQSPTHLIKTRGQQVTLRCSSQSGHNTVSWYQQALGQGPQFIFQYYREEENGRGNFPPRFSGLQFPNYSSELNVNALELDDSALYLCASSPRGQANYGYTFGSGTRLTVV.

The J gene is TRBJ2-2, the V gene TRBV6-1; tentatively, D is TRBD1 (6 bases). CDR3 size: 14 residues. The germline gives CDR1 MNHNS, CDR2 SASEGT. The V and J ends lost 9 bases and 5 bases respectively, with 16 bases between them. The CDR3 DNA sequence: TGTGCCAGTTCCGTGGGGGCATTAACCGGGGAGCTGTTTTTT. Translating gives CASSVGALTGELFF.

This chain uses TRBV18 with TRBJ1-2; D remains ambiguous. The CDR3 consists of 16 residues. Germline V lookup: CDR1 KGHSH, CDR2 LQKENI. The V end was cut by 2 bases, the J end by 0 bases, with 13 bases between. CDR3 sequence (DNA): TGTGCCAGCTCACCATCGTTCGGGGAGGCTAACTATGGCTACACCTTC. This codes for CASSPSFGEANYGYTF.